This entry describes one TCR beta chain. Its target is unknown. TCRdb called the reads again in MiXCR, with one record for every CDR3 protein. The repertoire holds hundreds of thousands of distinct CDR3 sequences, roughly 30% seen once, with about 14% in the top ten. The sample originates from a study of T cell repertoires in cytomegalovirus infection. Germline CDR1 is SGHVS and CDR2 is FQNEAQ. CDR3 length: 16 residues. The V and J ends lost 5 bases and 4 bases, in that order; junction bases with no gene match: 9. The study, taken as a whole, reports: Identification of carriers of CMV plus the relevant HLA was achieved through cumulative public TCR beta family frequency.

The source is a human donor in good health (CMV status not recorded). Some clones in this sample may be carry-over from other donors' samples. The V call is TRBV7-8, the J call TRBJ1-3, with 9 bases fitting TRBD1. The sequenced sample was cultured CD8+ T cells from PBMCs, obtained from culture after CMV antigen stimulation. The CDR3 DNA follows: TGTGCCAGCAGCGCCTACTGGGACAGGGAAGGAAACACCATATATTTT. This codes for CASSAYWDREGNTIYF.